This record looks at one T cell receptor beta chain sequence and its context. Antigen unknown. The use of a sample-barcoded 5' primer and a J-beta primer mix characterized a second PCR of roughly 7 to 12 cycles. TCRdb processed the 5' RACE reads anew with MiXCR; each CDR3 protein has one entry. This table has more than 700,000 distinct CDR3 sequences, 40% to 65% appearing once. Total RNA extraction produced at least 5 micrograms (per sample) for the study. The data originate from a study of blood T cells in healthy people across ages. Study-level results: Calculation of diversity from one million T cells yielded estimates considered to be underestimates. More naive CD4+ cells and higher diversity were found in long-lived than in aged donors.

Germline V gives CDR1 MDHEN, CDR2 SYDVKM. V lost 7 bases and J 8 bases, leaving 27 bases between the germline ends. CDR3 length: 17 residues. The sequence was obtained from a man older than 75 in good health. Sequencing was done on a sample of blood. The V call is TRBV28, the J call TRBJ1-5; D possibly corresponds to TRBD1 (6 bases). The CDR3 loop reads CASTPLTKGVVKEPQHF. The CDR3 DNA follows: TGTGCCAGCACCCCGCTAACCAAGGGGGTAGTAAAAGAGCCCCAGCATTTT.